The next 20 T cell receptor beta chains were all read from a single sample in a study of T cells in Graves' hyperthyroidism and ophthalmopathy. The CDR3 regions of TCR beta were amplified from RNA transcripts. First-round RT-PCR of the TCR CDR3 relied on the HTBI primer set. TCRdb fed the multiplex PCR reads into MiXCR, producing one record per CDR3 protein. The sample lists some 300,000 distinct CDR3 sequences, 10% to 15% occurring once. Sequencing input: blood. The receptors stem from a woman younger than 45 with Graves' hyperthyroidism that later progressed to Graves' ophthalmopathy.

The table lists this clonotype with many counts. The chain combines TRBV28 with TRBJ1-2; 7 nucleotides agree with TRBD1. V was pared by 5 bases and J by 1 base, with 4 bases of the junction left unmatched. The CDR3 loop spans 14 amino acids. Germline V gene data show CDR1 as MDHEN and CDR2 as SYDVKM. The CDR3 DNA reads as TGTGCCAGCAGTGCTGGGACAGTTAACTATGGCTACACCTTC. Its translation: CASSAGTVNYGYTF.

This clonotype was counted between two and nine times. V gene TRBV19 combines with J gene TRBJ2-2; no firm D call. The CDR3 loop spans 11 amino acids. V was shortened by 8 bases and J by 12 bases, with 13 bases between the two germline ends. Germline V gives CDR1 LNHDA, CDR2 SQIVND (reference sequence). CDR3 bases: TGTGCCAGTCTCGGGTCGCCGAAGCTGTTTTTT. Encoded protein: CASLGSPKLFF.

In its sample, this clonotype was seen a few times. CDR3 sequence reads: CASSSDRITNEKLFF. DNA of the CDR3: TGTGCCAGCAGCTCCGACCGGATAACTAATGAAAAACTGTTTTTT. The chain is built from TRBV7-9 and TRBJ1-4; D unresolved. Germline loops: CDR1 SEHNR, CDR2 FQNEAQ (reference sequence). V lost 4 bases and J 1 base, leaving 10 bases between the germline ends. The CDR3 is made up of 15 amino acids.

This clonotype was found a few times. The V and J genes are TRBV19 and TRBJ1-5; D is uncertain. Germline CDR1 reads LNHDA; CDR2 reads SQIVND (reference sequence). There are 16 residues in the CDR3. Trimming shortened V by 2 bases and J by 0 bases, and 11 bases separated the two germline ends. DNA for the CDR3: TGTGCCAGTAGTATAATGGTGGTTTATAGCAATCAGCCCCAGCATTTT. The encoded protein is CASSIMVVYSNQPQHF.

This clonotype was seen ten or more times. V and J are TRBV12-3 or TRBV12-4 and TRBJ1-2; D might be TRBD1 (5 bases). The length of the CDR3 is 15 residues. With 3 bases removed from V and 1 base from J, the gap between germline ends came to 12 bases. The CDR3 is CASSLSWDYNYGYTF. In DNA, the CDR3 is TGTGCCAGCAGTTTGAGTTGGGACTATAACTATGGCTACACCTTC.

This clonotype showed up many times. The chain uses TRBV5-1 and TRBJ2-1; perhaps TRBD1 as D (5 bases). This CDR3 has 14 amino acids. Germline-derived CDR1 and CDR2 are SGHRS and YFSETQ. V lost 4 bases and J lost 9, with 17 bases in between. The CDR3 DNA reads as TGCGCCAGCAGCCCCCCAGATGACAGCGTTGAGCAGTTCTTC. Its translation is CASSPPDDSVEQFF.

V is TRBV19 and J is TRBJ2-2; D unresolved. Trimming cost V 1 base and J 6 bases, with 9 bases left between them. Germline loops: CDR1 LNHDA, CDR2 SQIVND (reference sequence). The CDR3 totals 14 residues. The CDR3, as DNA: TGTGCCAGTAGTATAGGCGAAGACCCCGGGGAGCTGTTTTTT. This gives the protein CASSIGEDPGELFF.

This clonotype was counted only a few times. This CDR3 reads CATSRDTAPRDEQFF. The CDR3 DNA reads TGTGCCACCAGCAGAGACACGGCCCCACGGGATGAGCAGTTCTTC. The genes are TRBV15 and TRBJ2-1, with D hard to call. Looked up from germline, CDR1 is LNHNV and CDR2 is YYDKDF (reference sequence). The CDR3 loop spans 15 amino acids. V was cut by 0 bases and J by 8 bases, with 14 bases left in between.

This sequence joins TRBV12-3 or TRBV12-4 and TRBJ1-1, with 8 positions matching TRBD1. CDR3 length equals 17 residues. J lost 0 bases, V lost 3 bases, and 9 bases had no gene match. In nucleotides, the CDR3 is TGTGCCAGCAGTTTGTCGCAGGGGGCTACCGTGAACACTGAAGCTTTCTTT. As protein: CASSLSQGATVNTEAFF.

This clonotype has a count of ten or more. The rearrangement joins TRBV28 to TRBJ2-2; 8 bases fit TRBD2. The V gene end was trimmed by 4 bases and the J gene end by 3 bases; junction bases not matched to a gene: 7. Germline CDR1 reads MDHEN; CDR2 reads SYDVKM. The CDR3 totals 16 residues. The CDR3 DNA follows: TGTGCCAGCAGTTCCCCCGGACTAGCCTACACCGGGGAGCTGTTTTTT. This gives the protein CASSSPGLAYTGELFF. The full variable domain, in which reference TRBV28 and TRBJ2-2 provide the parts outside the CDR3, is DVKVTQSSRYLVKRTGEKVFLECVQDMDHENMFWYRQDPGLGLRLIYFSYDVKMKEKGDIPEGYSVSREKKERFSLILESASTNQTSMYLCASSSPGLAYTGELFFGEGSRLTVL.

This clonotype was seen repeatedly, ten times or more. This sequence joins TRBV30 and TRBJ2-2, with 8 bases aligning to TRBD2. The CDR3 length is 15 residues. Per germline, CDR1 GTSNPN and CDR2 SVGIG (reference sequence). The junction had 6 bases not matched to a gene; V was cut back by 2 bases and J by 4 bases. The CDR3 region is CAWSKVTSATGELFF. The CDR3 DNA is TGTGCCTGGAGTAAGGTGACTAGCGCCACCGGGGAGCTGTTTTTT.

This clonotype was observed a few times. This sequence joins TRBV29-1 and TRBJ2-1; no clear D. The CDR3 is made up of 12 amino acids. CDR1 and CDR2 (germline): SQVTM, ANQGSEA. Deletions cut 2 bases from V and 3 bases from J, with 5 bases between. The CDR3 region has the DNA TGCAGCGTTGAACAAGACTACAATGAGCAGTTCTTC. It is translated as CSVEQDYNEQFF.

The rearrangement links TRBV20-1 to TRBJ1-2; perhaps TRBD1 as D (5 bases). CDR1 DFQATT and CDR2 SNEGSKA come from the germline V gene (reference sequence). The V end was cut by 1 base, the J end by 2 bases, with 11 bases between. There are 14 residues in the CDR3. DNA of the CDR3: TGCAGTGCTAGAGTCGGGGCTTCGAACTATGGCTACACCTTC. Amino acids: CSARVGASNYGYTF.

This clonotype was observed many times. V usage is TRBV29-1 and J usage is TRBJ1-1, with D unresolved. Trimming cost V 4 bases and J 1 base, with 7 bases left between them. The germline V gene has CDR1 SQVTM and CDR2 ANQGSEA. There are 12 residues in the CDR3. DNA for the CDR3: TGCAGCGTTGGGCAGGCGAACACTGAAGCTTTCTTT. As protein: CSVGQANTEAFF.

About this clonotype itself: At one of its ends the junction is not consistent with the germline gene, which may arise from a read error. The chain is built from TRBV7-7 and TRBJ2-7; 8 bases line up with TRBD2. This CDR3 is 14 amino acids long. The germline V gene has CDR1 SSHAT and CDR2 FNYEAQ (reference sequence). Written as DNA, the CDR3 is TGTGCTAGCAGCTTATCAGCGGGAGCCGGCGAGCAGTACTTC. Translation: CASSLSAGAGEQYF. Combining the CDR3 with reference TRBV7-7 and TRBJ2-7 gives the whole variable domain GAGVSQSPRYKVTKRGQDVTLRCDPISSHATLYWYQQALGQGPEFLTYFNYEAQPDKSGLPSDRFSAERPEGSISTLTIQRTEQRDSAMYRCASSLSAGAGEQYFGPGTRLTVT.

This clonotype showed up many times. The chain employs TRBV28 and TRBJ1-5, with D perhaps matching TRBD1 (5 bases). CDR3 size: 21 residues. Trimming stripped 4 bases from V and 9 bases from J, with 37 bases between. Germline-derived CDR1 and CDR2 are MDHEN and SYDVKM. The CDR3, as DNA: TGTGCCAGCAGTTCGTACTCAAACGGATTTCCGATGGCCCCTGATGGGGGGCCCCAGCATTTT. Translation gives CASSSYSNGFPMAPDGGPQHF.

On this clonotype itself: At one of its ends the junction is not consistent with the germline gene, which may arise from a read error. The V and J genes are TRBV27 and TRBJ1-6, with D unclear. Germline assignment: CDR1 MNHEY and CDR2 SMNVEV (reference sequence). CDR3 length equals 15 residues. The CDR3 DNA reads as TGTGCCAGCAGTTTCGGAGTCACCAAGGGTTCACCCCTCCGCTTT. It translates to CASSFGVTKGSPLRF.

This clonotype has just a few counts. The gene calls are TRBV15 and TRBJ2-2; no definite D call. The V gene's germline CDR1 is LNHNV and CDR2 YYDKDF (reference sequence). V was cut by 0 bases and J by 8 bases, with 13 bases left in between. This CDR3 has 15 amino acids. DNA for the CDR3: TGTGCCACCAGCAGAGAGTGGACGGTTATAGGGGAGCTGTTTTTT. This translates into CATSREWTVIGELFF.

Ten or more counts support this clonotype. The V gene is TRBV9, the J gene TRBJ1-2, with D unresolved. Germline lookup yields CDR1 SGDLS and CDR2 YYNGEE. The CDR3 is made up of 13 amino acids. Trimming stripped 0 bases from V and 4 bases from J, with 7 bases between. CDR3 sequence reads: CASSVAAGYGYTF. CDR3 nucleotide sequence: TGTGCCAGCAGCGTAGCGGCAGGCTATGGCTACACCTTC.

At least ten counts were recorded for this clonotype. The rearrangement links TRBV6-1 to TRBJ2-7; TRBD1 agrees at 9 bases. The CDR3 runs 16 residues. V was clipped by 6 bases and J by 3 bases; unmatched bases: 12. Germline CDR1 reads MNHNS; CDR2 reads SASEGT. The CDR3 loop reads CASSATLQGALYEQYF. CDR3 DNA: TGTGCCAGCAGCGCAACACTACAGGGGGCCCTCTACGAGCAGTACTTC.